Listed below are T cell receptor beta chains from one sample, sequenced in a study of cytomegalovirus exposure and HLA in healthy donors. This table comes from immunoSEQ multiplex PCR, and its TCRdb copy is limited to in-frame clones, with some not included. The sample shows around 80,000 clones, 85% to 95% of them seen only once. Sequencing was done on a sample of PBMCs. These receptors came from a woman between 18 and 29 years old in good health and CMV-seronegative. The CDR3 runs from the conserved cysteine through the conserved F or W. The D gene is left open where the match is weak. Clone size is stated in some rows and not others, as once, few, many or a class when expanded.

j_call clone_size v_call d_call cdr3_nt cdr3_aa
TRBJ1-5 NA TRBV19 NA TGTGCCAGCAGAACGGGGGATCCACTGGGTAGCAATCAGCCCCAGCATTTT CASRTGDPLGSNQPQHF
TRBJ1-3 NA TRBV30 NA TGTGCCTGGAGCCGGGACACCATATATTTT CAWSRDTIYF
TRBJ2-5 NA TRBV4-2 NA TGTGCCAGCAGCCAAGATCTTAGGGGACTGAAAGAGACCCAGTACTTC CASSQDLRGLKETQYF
TRBJ1-1 NA TRBV4-3 NA TGCGCCAGCAGCCAATCCGGGGAAGCTTTCTTT CASSQSGEAFF
TRBJ2-5 NA TRBV7-9 TRBD2 TGTGCCAGCAGCTTATGGCGGGGGGAAAAAGAGACCCAGTACTTC CASSLWRGEKETQYF
TRBJ1-3 NA TRBV15 NA TGTGCCACCAGCAGAGGGCCCTTCGCGGGGGCTGAAGGAAACACCATATATTTT CATSRGPFAGAEGNTIYF
TRBJ1-2 once TRBV5-6 NA TGTGCCAGCAGCTTGGTACAGGGTAGCGGCTACACCTTC CASSLVQGSGYTF
TRBJ2-7 once TRBV27 TRBD2 TGTGCCAGCAGCAAAGCGGGAGGGCCTCACGAGCAGTACTTC CASSKAGGPHEQYF
TRBJ1-2 NA TRBV6-5 NA TGTGCCAGCAGTTACTCGTCAGGGAATGGCTACACCTTC CASSYSSGNGYTF
TRBJ2-5 NA TRBV5-3 TRBD2 TGTGCCAGAAGCCGGGGGGGGGAGACCCAGTACTTC CARSRGGETQYF